This T cell receptor (beta chain) was captured in a study of regulatory T cells in long-lasting Graves disease. Noted time point: newly diagnosed GD, antithyroid drugs for less than 3 months. Preparation of the TCR library used RNA extracted from PBMCs. The CDR3 length is 14 residues. Germline CDR1 and CDR2: SGDLS and YYNGEE. V lost 0 bases to trimming and J lost 6 bases, with 10 bases between them. Arm-PCR with iRepertoire HTBI primers amplified the CDR3 regions for these TCR beta libraries. Each CDR3 protein is one row after TCRdb ran MiXCR on the multiplex PCR reads. This sample has approximately 300,000 distinct CDR3 sequences, with 15% to 20% found just once. As for this clonotype: This could be a read error, since a much larger clone is one nucleotide away. This is likely a read error, given that the CDR3 carries no conserved phenylalanine or tryptophan at its end.

The clonotype was recovered from a female donor with Graves disease. This chain links TRBV9 with TRBJ2-1, with D possibly being TRBD1 (5 bases). This material consisted of peripheral blood mononuclear cells (PBMCs), taken at new diagnosis, from a patient treated with antithyroid drugs. The CDR3 region is CASSVEGASNEQFY. The CDR3, as DNA: TGTGCCAGCAGCGTAGAAGGGGCCAGCAATGAGCAGTTCTAC.